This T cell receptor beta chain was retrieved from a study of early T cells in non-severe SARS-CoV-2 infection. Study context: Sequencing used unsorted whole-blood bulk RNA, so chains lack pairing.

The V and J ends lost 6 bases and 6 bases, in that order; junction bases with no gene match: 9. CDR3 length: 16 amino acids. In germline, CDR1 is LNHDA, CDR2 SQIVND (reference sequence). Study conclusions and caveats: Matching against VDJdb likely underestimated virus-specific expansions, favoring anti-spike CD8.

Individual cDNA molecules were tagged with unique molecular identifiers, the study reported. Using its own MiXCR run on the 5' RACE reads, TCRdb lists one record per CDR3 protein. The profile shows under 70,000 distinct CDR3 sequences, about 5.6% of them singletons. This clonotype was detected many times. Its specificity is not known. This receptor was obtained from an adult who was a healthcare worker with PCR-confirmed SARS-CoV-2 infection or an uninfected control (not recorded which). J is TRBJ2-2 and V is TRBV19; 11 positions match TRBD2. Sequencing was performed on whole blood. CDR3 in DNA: TGTGCCAGTAGGTTGACTAGCGGGATCGGGGCCGGGGAGCTGTTTTTT. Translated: CASRLTSGIGAGELFF.